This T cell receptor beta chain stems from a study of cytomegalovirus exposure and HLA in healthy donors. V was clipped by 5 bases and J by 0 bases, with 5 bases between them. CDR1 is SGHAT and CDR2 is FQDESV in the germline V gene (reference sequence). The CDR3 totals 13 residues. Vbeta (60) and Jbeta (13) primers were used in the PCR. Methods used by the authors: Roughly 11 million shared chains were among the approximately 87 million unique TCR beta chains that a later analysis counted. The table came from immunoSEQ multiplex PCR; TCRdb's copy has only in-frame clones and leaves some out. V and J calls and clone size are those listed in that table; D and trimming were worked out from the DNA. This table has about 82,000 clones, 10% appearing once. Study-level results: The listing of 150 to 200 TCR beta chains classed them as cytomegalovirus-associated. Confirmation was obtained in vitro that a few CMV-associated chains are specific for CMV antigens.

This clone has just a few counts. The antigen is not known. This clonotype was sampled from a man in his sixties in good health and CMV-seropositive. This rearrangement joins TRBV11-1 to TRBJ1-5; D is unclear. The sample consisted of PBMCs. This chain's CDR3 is CASSLSSNQPQHF. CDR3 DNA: TGTGCCAGCAGCCTAAGTAGCAATCAGCCCCAGCATTTT. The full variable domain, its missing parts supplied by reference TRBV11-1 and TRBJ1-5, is EAEVAQSPRYKITEKSQAVAFWCDPISGHATLYWYRQILGQGPELLVQFQDESVVDDSQLPKDRFSAERLKGVDSTLKIQPAELGDSAMYLCASSLSSNQPQHFGDGTRLSIL.